This T cell receptor beta chain appears in the sequencing data of a study of T cells in tuberculosis. Across the whole study: T cells were selected with CD1B tetramers loaded with glucose monomycolate. IGRA-negative adolescents, IGRA-positive adolescents with latent tuberculosis and adults with active tuberculosis formed this South African cohort.

Each donor contributed 90,000 to 100,000 T cells on average, unsorted. CDR3 length: 15 amino acids. Looked up from germline, CDR1 is SGHDN and CDR2 is FVKESK. Trimming stripped 4 bases from V and 1 base from J, with 11 bases between. Findings of the study overall: Smaller distances to GMM-specific TCRs suggested their expansion in active tuberculosis.

A remark on this clone: Its matching antigen is unknown.

Clones were read by immunoSEQ multiplex PCR, and TCRdb kept only the in-frame ones, dropping some. The sample lists approximately 35,000 clones, 95% occurring once. The clonotype originates from a donor under 30 with latent tuberculosis or without tuberculosis infection. The specimen was PBMCs. The chain employs TRBV14 and TRBJ2-1; D is unresolved. CDR3 DNA: TGTGCCAGCAGCCTAGTTGCGAGTTCCTACAATGAGCAGTTCTTC. It translates to CASSLVASSYNEQFF.